Below are 14 T cell receptor beta chains sequenced from a single sample in a study of T cells in Graves' hyperthyroidism and ophthalmopathy. RNA transcripts gave rise to amplified TCR beta CDR3 regions. HTBI primers were the set used in a first-round RT-PCR of the TCR CDR3. TCRdb ran MiXCR on the multiplex PCR reads and lists one entry per CDR3 protein. The table lists over 650,000 distinct CDR3 sequences, 16% of them singletons. The sample was blood. These receptors were collected from a young man with Graves' hyperthyroidism.

Ten or more counts support this clonotype. The chain joins TRBV12-3 or TRBV12-4 to TRBJ2-3; perhaps TRBD2 as D (5 bases). Trimming shortened V by 4 bases and J by 6 bases, and 20 bases separated the two germline ends. The CDR3 covers 16 residues. This CDR3 reads CASSSWSGSRGDTQYF. CDR3 coding DNA: TGTGCCAGCAGTTCCTGGTCGGGCTCCCGCGGGGATACGCAGTATTTT.

The rearrangement uses TRBV7-2 and TRBJ1-1; a weak D match, TRBD1 (5 bases). The CDR3 runs to 14 residues. Germline V gene data show CDR1 as SGHTA and CDR2 as FQGNSA. V was shortened by 1 base and J by 10 bases, with 16 bases between the two germline ends. The CDR3 region is CASSLGGGTSSAFF. As DNA, the CDR3 is TGTGCCAGCAGCTTAGGGGGGGGGACTTCGTCAGCTTTCTTT.

This clonotype was detected a few times. The rearrangement links TRBV20-1 to TRBJ2-1; TRBD2 aligns across 7 bases. This CDR3 is built from 15 residues. V shed 0 bases, J shed 3 bases, and the junction held 5 bases outside the gene matches. Germline V gene sequence: CDR1 DFQATT, CDR2 SNEGSKA (reference sequence). CDR3 protein: CSAREPGGFYNEQFF. Written as DNA, the CDR3 is TGCAGTGCTAGAGAACCGGGAGGCTTCTACAATGAGCAGTTCTTC.

This clonotype was observed a handful of times. The chain recombines TRBV6-1 with TRBJ1-4, with 7 bases lining up with TRBD1. J was trimmed by 12 bases and V by 6 bases; bases with no gene match: 16. This CDR3 is built from 15 residues. The germline CDR1 and CDR2 sequences are MNHNS and SASEGT. This CDR3 is CASRPTRQGVGELFF. CDR3 sequence (DNA): TGTGCCAGCAGACCAACTAGACAGGGTGTAGGGGAACTGTTTTTT.

This clonotype was counted ten times or more. The CDR3 sequence is CASSEGRDPYNSPLHF. For the CDR3, the DNA is TGTGCCAGCAGTGAAGGGCGGGACCCTTATAATTCACCCCTCCACTTT. The chain has TRBV2 and TRBJ1-6, with a tentative D call TRBD1 (5 bases). V was cut by 1 base and J by 4 bases, with 11 bases left in between. This CDR3 spans 16 amino acids. Germline-derived CDR1 and CDR2 are SNHLY and FYNNEI.

This clonotype was counted ten times or more. The rearrangement uses TRBV6-2 or TRBV6-3 and TRBJ2-1; D is possibly TRBD2 (6 bases). This CDR3 region has 15 residues. The germline gives CDR1 MNHEY, CDR2 SVGEGT. Deletions cut 2 bases from V and 8 bases from J, with 16 bases between. DNA for the CDR3: TGTGCCAGCAGTTACCTGGCTAGCGATGGTGATGAGCAGTTCTTC. Amino acids: CASSYLASDGDEQFF.

A few counts support this clonotype. This chain joins TRBV28 and TRBJ2-1, with TRBD2 matching over 7 bases. V dropped 5 bases and J dropped 8; count of bases not matched to a gene: 9. Germline V gene lookup returns CDR1 MDHEN and CDR2 SYDVKM. There are 14 residues in the CDR3. The CDR3 loop reads CASSGGRALDEQFF. The CDR3 DNA reads as TGTGCCAGCAGTGGGGGGAGGGCCCTCGATGAGCAGTTCTTC.

This clonotype was detected many times. This sequence joins TRBV6-1 and TRBJ2-1; 11 bases align to TRBD2. Germline V gene data show CDR1 as MNHNS and CDR2 as SASEGT. CDR3 length equals 16 residues. The V and J ends lost 7 bases and 4 bases, in that order; junction bases with no gene match: 9. The CDR3 loop reads CASKGTSGSRYNEQFF. Here the CDR3 DNA reads TGTGCCAGCAAGGGTACTAGCGGGAGTAGGTACAATGAGCAGTTCTTC.

The rearrangement links TRBV25-1 to TRBJ2-6; no reliable D call. The CDR3 covers 16 residues. Trimming removed 0 bases at V and 1 base at J, with 7 bases between. CDR1 and CDR2 from the germline V gene are MGHDK and SYGVNS. The CDR3 sequence is CASSEYGRSGANVLTF. In nucleotides, the CDR3 is TGTGCCAGCAGTGAATATGGTAGGTCTGGGGCCAACGTCCTGACTTTC. The entire variable domain, with the rest obtained from reference TRBV25-1 and TRBJ2-6, is as follows: EADIYQTPRYLVIGTGKKITLECSQTMGHDKMYWYQQDPGMELHLIHYSYGVNSTEKGDLSSESTVSRIRTEHFPLTLESARPSHTSQYLCASSEYGRSGANVLTFGAGSRLTVL.

This clonotype was seen a few times. The rearrangement links TRBV30 to TRBJ1-2; the D gene is possibly TRBD1 (5 bases). V was clipped by 3 bases and J by 4 bases, with 15 bases between them. The CDR3 spans 14 residues. CDR1 is GTSNPN and CDR2 is SVGIG in the germline V gene (reference sequence). The DNA of the CDR3 is TGTGCCTGGAGAGGGAGACAGACATTCTATGGCTACACCTTC. Translation: CAWRGRQTFYGYTF.

This clonotype was found many times. This chain joins TRBV20-1 and TRBJ1-1; D gene uncertain. This CDR3 is 11 amino acids long. CDR1 and CDR2 from the germline V gene are DFQATT and SNEGSKA (reference sequence). Deletions cut 3 bases from V and 3 bases from J, with 5 bases between. The CDR3: CSARRDTEAFF. Written as DNA, the CDR3 is TGCAGTGCTAGGCGGGACACTGAAGCTTTCTTT.

This clonotype was detected only a few times. The chain couples TRBV6-2 or TRBV6-3 to TRBJ1-5, with 12 positions matching TRBD1. Per the germline V gene, CDR1 is MNHEY and CDR2 is SVGEGT. The ends lost 5 bases at V and 6 bases at J; junction bases unmatched: 8. The CDR3 is made up of 16 amino acids. Here the CDR3 reads CASSNAGTGGIQPQHF. The CDR3 DNA is TGTGCCAGCAGTAATGCCGGGACAGGGGGCATTCAGCCCCAGCATTTT.

On this clonotype: Since a much larger clone is just one base distant, this may be a read error. This sequence joins TRBV2 and TRBJ2-2; D perhaps matches TRBD1 (6 bases). This CDR3 has 15 amino acids. Germline values: CDR1 SNHLY, CDR2 FYNNEI. The DNA for the CDR3 is TGTGCCAGCAGCGGGACACCAACGAACACCGAGGAGCTGTTTTTT. Translation gives CASSGTPTNTEELFF.

A few counts support this clonotype. This chain connects TRBV20-1 to TRBJ2-7; a possible D gene is TRBD2 (6 bases). The germline V gene has CDR1 DFQATT and CDR2 SNEGSKA (reference sequence). The CDR3 has 18 residues. V lost 6 bases and J lost 2, with 29 bases in between. CDR3 sequence reads: CSATPDPPGTHLTYEQYF. The CDR3 nucleotides are TGCAGTGCCACCCCGGACCCCCCCGGGACTCACTTAACCTACGAGCAGTACTTC.